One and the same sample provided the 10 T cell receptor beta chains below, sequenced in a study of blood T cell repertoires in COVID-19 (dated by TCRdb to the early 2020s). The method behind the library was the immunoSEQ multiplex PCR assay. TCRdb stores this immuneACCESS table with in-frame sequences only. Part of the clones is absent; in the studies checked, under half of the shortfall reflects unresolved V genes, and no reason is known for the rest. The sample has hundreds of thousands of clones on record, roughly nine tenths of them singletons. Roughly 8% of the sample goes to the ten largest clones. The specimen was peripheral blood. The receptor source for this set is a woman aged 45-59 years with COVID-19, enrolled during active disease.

The chain's CDR3 is CASSDLRTGGPAFF. DNA for the CDR3: TGTGCCAGCAGTGACTTGAGGACAGGGGGCCCAGCTTTCTTT. The rearrangement links TRBV2 to TRBJ1-1; 11 bases are a match to TRBD1. CDR3 length: 14 residues. V trimming: 3 bases; J trimming: 10 bases; junction bases outside the gene matches: 7. In germline, CDR1 is SNHLY, CDR2 FYNNEI. Full variable domain (remainder filled in from reference TRBV2 and TRBJ1-1): EPEVTQTPSHQVTQMGQEVILRCVPISNHLYFYWYRQILGQKVEFLVSFYNNEISEKSEIFDDQFSVERPDGSNFTLKIRSTKLEDSAMYFCASSDLRTGGPAFFGQGTRLTVV.

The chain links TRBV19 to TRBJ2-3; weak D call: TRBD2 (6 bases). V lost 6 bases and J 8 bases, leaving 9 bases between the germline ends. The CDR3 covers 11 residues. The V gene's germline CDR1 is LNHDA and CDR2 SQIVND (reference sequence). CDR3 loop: CASRLAGTQYF. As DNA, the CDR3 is TGTGCCAGTAGACTAGCAGGTACGCAGTATTTT. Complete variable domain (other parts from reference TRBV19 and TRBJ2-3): DGGITQSPKYLFRKEGQNVTLSCEQNLNHDAMYWYRQDPGQGLRLIYYSQIVNDFQKGDIAEGYSVSREKKESFPLTVTSAQKNPTAFYLCASRLAGTQYFGPGTRLTVL.

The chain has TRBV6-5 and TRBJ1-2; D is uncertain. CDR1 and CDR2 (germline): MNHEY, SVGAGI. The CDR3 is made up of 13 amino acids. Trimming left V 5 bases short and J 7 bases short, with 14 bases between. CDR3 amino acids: CASSRGIGSGYTF. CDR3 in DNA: TGTGCCAGCAGTCGAGGTATTGGCTCTGGCTACACCTTC.

The CDR3 sequence is CASSFGRSAYGYTF. CDR3 nucleotide sequence: TGTGCCAGCAGCTTTGGACGTAGCGCGTATGGCTACACCTTC. The chain joins TRBV11-1 to TRBJ1-2; the D is unclear. Germline CDR1 reads SGHAT; CDR2 reads FQDESV (reference sequence). V was clipped by 3 bases and J by 5 bases, with 13 bases between them. The CDR3 totals 14 residues. The whole variable domain, remainder taken from reference TRBV11-1 and TRBJ1-2, is EAEVAQSPRYKITEKSQAVAFWCDPISGHATLYWYRQILGQGPELLVQFQDESVVDDSQLPKDRFSAERLKGVDSTLKIQPAELGDSAMYLCASSFGRSAYGYTFGSGTRLTVV.

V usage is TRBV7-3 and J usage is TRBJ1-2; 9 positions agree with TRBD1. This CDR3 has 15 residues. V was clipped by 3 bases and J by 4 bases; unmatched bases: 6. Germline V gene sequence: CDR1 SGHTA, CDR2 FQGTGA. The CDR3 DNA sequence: TGTGCCAGCAGCTTGGACAGGGGAGGGGGCTATGGCTACACCTTC. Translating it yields CASSLDRGGGYGYTF.

The CDR3 reads CASSGGTGNYGYTF. Written as DNA, the CDR3 is TGCGCCAGCAGCGGGGGGACAGGAAACTATGGCTACACCTTC. This rearrangement joins TRBV5-1 to TRBJ1-2; 8 positions agree with TRBD1. The CDR3 contains 14 residues. V dropped 4 bases and J dropped 2; count of bases not matched to a gene: 4. CDR1 and CDR2 from the germline V gene are SGHRS and YFSETQ.

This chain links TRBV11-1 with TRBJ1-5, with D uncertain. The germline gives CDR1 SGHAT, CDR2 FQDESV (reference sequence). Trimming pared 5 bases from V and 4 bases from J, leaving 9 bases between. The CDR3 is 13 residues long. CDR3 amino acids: CASSLSRNQPQHF. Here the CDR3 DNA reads TGTGCCAGCAGCCTGTCCAGAAATCAGCCCCAGCATTTT. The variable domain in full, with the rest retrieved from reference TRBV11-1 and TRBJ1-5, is EAEVAQSPRYKITEKSQAVAFWCDPISGHATLYWYRQILGQGPELLVQFQDESVVDDSQLPKDRFSAERLKGVDSTLKIQPAELGDSAMYLCASSLSRNQPQHFGDGTRLSIL.

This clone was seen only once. CDR3 in DNA: TGTGCCAGCAGCCCTAACAGTAACACTGAAGCTTTCTTT. It translates to CASSPNSNTEAFF. The gene calls are TRBV12-3 or TRBV12-4 and TRBJ1-1; D unclear. The length of the CDR3 is 13 residues. Trimming pared 6 bases from V and 2 bases from J, leaving 10 bases between.

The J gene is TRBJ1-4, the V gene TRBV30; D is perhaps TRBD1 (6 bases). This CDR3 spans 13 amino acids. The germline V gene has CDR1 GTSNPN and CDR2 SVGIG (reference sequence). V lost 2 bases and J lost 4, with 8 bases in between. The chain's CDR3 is CAWSKGGNEKLFF. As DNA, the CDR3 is TGTGCCTGGAGTAAAGGGGGTAATGAAAAACTGTTTTTT.

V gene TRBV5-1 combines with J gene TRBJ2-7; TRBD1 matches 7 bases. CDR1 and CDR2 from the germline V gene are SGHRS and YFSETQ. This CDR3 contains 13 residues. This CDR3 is CGEPGQPNCKQYF. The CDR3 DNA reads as TGCGGAGAACCGGGACAGCCAAACTGCAAGCAGTACTTC. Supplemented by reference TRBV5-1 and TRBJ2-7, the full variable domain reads KAGVTQTPRYLIKTRGQQVTLSCSPISGHRSVSWYQQTPGQGLQFLFEYFSETQRNKGNFPGRFSGRQFSNSRSEMNVSTLELGDSALYLCGEPGQPNCKQYFGPGTRLTVT.